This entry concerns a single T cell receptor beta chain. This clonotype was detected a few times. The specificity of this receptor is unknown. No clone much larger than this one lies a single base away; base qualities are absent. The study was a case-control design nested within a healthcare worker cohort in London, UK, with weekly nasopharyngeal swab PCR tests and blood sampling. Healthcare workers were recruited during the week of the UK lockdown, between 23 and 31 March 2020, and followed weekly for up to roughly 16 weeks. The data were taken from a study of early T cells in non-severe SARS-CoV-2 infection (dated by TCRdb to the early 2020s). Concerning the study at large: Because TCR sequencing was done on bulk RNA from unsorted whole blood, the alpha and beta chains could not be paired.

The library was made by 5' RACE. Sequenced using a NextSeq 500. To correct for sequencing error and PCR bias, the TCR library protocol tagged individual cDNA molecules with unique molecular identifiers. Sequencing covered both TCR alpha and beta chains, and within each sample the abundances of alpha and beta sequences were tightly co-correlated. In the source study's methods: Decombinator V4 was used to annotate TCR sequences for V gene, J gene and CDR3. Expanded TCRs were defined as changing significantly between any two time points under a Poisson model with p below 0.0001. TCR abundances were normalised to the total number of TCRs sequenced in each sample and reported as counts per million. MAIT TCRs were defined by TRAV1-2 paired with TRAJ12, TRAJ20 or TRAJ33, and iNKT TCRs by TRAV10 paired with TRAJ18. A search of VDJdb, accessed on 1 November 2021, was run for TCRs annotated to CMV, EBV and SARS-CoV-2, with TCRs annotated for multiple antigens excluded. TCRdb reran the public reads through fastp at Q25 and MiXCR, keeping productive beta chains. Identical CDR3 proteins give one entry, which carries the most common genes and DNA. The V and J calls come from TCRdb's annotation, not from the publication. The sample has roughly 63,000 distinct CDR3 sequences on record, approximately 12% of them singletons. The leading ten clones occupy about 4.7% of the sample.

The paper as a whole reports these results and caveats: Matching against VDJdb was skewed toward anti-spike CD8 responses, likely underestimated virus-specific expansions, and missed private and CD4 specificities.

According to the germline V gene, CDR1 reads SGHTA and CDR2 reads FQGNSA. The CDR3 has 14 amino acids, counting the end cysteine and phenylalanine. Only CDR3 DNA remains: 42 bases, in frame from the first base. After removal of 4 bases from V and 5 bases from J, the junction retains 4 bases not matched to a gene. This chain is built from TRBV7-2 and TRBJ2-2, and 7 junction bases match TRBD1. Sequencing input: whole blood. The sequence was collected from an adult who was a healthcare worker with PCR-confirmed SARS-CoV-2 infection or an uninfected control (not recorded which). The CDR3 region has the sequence CASSSIQGTGELFF. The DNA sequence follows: TGTGCCAGCAGCTCCATACAGGGGACCGGGGAGCTGTTTTTT.